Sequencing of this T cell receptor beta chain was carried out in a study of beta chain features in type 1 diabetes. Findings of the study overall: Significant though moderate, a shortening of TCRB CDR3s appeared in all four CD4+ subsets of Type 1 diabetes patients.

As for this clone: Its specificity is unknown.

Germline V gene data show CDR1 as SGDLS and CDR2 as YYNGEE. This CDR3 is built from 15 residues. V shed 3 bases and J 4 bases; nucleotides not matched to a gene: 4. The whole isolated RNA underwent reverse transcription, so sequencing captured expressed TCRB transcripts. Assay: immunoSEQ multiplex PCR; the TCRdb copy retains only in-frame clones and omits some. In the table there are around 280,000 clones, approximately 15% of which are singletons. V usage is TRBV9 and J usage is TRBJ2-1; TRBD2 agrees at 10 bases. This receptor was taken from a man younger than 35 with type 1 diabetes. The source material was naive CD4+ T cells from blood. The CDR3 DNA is TGTGCCAGCAGCGACGGGACTAGCGTGTACAATGAGCAGTTCTTC. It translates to CASSDGTSVYNEQFF. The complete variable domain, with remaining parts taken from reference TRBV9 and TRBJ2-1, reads DSGVTQTPKHLITATGQRVTLRCSPRSGDLSVYWYQQSLDQGLQFLIQYYNGEERAKGNILERFSAQQFPDLHSELNLSSLELGDSALYFCASSDGTSVYNEQFFGPGTRLTVL.